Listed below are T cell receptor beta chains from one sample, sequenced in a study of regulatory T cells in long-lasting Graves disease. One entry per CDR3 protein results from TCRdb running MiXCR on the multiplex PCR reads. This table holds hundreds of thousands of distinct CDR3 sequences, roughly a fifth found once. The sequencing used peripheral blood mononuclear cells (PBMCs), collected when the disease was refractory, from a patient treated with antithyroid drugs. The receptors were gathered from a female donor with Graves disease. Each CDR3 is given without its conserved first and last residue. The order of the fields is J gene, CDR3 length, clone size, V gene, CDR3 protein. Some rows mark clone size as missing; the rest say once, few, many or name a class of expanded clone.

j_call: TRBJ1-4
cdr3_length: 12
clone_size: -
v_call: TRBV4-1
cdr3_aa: ASRRQEGVEKLF

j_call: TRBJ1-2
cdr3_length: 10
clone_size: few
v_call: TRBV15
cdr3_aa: ATSRDGSGYT

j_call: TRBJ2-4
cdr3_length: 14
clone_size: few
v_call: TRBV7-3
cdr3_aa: ASSPAPGQEKNIQY

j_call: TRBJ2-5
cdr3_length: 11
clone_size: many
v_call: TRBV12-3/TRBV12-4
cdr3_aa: ASNRGVWETQY

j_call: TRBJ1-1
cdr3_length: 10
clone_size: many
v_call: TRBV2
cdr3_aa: ASSAGPGEAF

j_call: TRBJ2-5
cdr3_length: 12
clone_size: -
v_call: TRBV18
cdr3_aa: ASSPWKVRETQY

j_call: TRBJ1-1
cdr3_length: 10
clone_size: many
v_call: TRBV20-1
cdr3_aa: SAPRRITEAF

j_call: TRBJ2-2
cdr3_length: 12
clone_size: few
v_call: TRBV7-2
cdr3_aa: ASNRQGDTGELF

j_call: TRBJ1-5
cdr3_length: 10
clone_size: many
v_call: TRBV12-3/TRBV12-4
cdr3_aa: ASSFSDQPQH

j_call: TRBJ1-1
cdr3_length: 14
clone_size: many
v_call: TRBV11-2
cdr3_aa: ASSLSAGRGNTEAF

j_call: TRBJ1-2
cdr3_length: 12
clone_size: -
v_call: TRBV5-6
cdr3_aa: ASSFAQGAIGYT

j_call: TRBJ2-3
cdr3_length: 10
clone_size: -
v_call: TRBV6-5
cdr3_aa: ASSYKRDTQY

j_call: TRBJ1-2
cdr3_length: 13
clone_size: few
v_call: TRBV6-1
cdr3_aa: ATSRGKGWPYGYT

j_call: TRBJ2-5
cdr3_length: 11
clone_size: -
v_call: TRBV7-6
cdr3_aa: ASSLVQQETQH

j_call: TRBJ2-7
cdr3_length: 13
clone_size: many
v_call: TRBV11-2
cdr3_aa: ASSLGPPSTYEQY

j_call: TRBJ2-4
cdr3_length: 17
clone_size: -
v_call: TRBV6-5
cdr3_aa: ASSYSSPIKKLAKNIQC

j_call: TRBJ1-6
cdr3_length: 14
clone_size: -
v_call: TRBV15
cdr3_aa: ATSSHGQGDNSPLH

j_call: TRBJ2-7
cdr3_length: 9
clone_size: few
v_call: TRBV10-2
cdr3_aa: ASSEVVEQY

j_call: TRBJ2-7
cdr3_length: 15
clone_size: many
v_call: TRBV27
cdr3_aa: ASSPLYDRATAEEQY

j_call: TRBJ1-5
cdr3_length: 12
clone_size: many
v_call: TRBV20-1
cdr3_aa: SAPRPGYGQPQH

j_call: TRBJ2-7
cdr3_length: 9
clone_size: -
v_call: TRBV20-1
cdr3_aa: SAITKGEQY

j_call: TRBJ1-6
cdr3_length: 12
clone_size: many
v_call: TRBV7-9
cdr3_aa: ASEFSGGNSPLH

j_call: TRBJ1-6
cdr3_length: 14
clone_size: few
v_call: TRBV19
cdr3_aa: ASTPSPGDFNSPLH

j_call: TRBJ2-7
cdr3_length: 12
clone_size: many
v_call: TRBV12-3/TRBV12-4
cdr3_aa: ASSLAASGDEQY

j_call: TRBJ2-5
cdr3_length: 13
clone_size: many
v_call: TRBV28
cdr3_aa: ASSNGLARVETQY

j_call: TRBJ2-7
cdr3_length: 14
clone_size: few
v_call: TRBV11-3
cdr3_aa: ASSLVGGQGFGVQY

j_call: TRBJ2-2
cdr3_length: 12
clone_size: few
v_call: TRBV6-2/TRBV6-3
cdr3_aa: ASSKTENTGELF

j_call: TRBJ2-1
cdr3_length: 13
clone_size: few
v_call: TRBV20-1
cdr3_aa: SAREYLAEYNEQF

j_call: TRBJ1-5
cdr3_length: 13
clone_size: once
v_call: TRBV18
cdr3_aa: ASSNLQGSNQPQH

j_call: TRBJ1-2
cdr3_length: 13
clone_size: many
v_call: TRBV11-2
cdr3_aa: ASSSSRRNSHGYT

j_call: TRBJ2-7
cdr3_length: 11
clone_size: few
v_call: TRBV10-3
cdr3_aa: AISEGVAGEQY

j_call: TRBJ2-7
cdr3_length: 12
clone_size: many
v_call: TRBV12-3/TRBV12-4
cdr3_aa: ASSPDRVSYEQY

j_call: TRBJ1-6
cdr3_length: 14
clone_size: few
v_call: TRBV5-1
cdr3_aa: ASSLDSRPYNSPLH

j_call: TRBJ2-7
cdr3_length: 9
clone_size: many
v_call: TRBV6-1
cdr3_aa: ASSEYDRWY

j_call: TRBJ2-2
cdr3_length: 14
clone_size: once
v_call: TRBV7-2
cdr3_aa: ASSLGVTTGTGELF

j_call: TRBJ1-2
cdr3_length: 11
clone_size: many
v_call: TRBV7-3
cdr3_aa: ASSQQQGSGYT

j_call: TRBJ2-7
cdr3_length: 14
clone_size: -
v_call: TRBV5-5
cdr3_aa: ASSQDFPGSSYEQY

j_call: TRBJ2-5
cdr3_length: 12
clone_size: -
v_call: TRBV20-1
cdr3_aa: SARDRGRSETQY

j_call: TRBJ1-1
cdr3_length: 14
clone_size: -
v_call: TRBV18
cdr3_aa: ASSRYRGRSDTEAF

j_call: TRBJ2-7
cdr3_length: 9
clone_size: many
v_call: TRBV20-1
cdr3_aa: SASRGHEQY

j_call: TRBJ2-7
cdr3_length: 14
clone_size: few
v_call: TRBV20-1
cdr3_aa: SARVLWREGSGEQY

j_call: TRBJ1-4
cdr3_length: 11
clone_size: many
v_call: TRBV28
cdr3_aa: ASSLPAGEKLF

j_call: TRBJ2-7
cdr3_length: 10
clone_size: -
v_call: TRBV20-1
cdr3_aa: SARELQGGQY

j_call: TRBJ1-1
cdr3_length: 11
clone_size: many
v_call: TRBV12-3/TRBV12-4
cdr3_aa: ASSLAPGGEAF